The rows below give T cell receptor beta chains drawn from one sample of a study of blood T cell repertoires in COVID-19. The data were produced by immunoSEQ multiplex PCR, yet TCRdb's version contains in-frame clones alone and is incomplete. Among fewer than 350,000 clones listed, around 87% were seen once. The sequencing sample was made of peripheral blood. These receptors originate from a woman aged 50 to 60 who had recovered from COVID-19. Both conserved end residues are part of each CDR3. The D gene is left open where the match is weak. Not all rows give a size; the values are once, few, many and, for expanded clones, a class.

v_call: TRBV20-1
j_call: TRBJ1-1
d_call: NA
clone_size: NA
cdr3_aa: CSAAGRVRAFF
cdr3_nt: TGCAGTGCGGCAGGGCGAGTGCGCGCTTTCTTT

v_call: TRBV18
j_call: TRBJ2-7
d_call: TRBD1
clone_size: NA
cdr3_aa: CASSPGQGHEQYF
cdr3_nt: TGTGCCAGCTCACCAGGACAGGGCCACGAGCAGTACTTC

v_call: TRBV10-3
j_call: TRBJ2-3
d_call: TRBD2
clone_size: NA
cdr3_aa: CAISEYLAGGIDTQYF
cdr3_nt: TGTGCCATCAGTGAATACCTAGCGGGAGGTATAGATACGCAGTATTTT

v_call: TRBV19
j_call: TRBJ1-4
d_call: NA
clone_size: NA
cdr3_aa: CASSHRELNEKLFF
cdr3_nt: TGTGCCAGTAGTCACAGGGAACTTAATGAAAAACTGTTTTTT

v_call: TRBV7-2
j_call: TRBJ2-1
d_call: TRBD1
clone_size: NA
cdr3_aa: CASSSTGTASMEQFF
cdr3_nt: TGTGCCAGCAGCTCAACCGGGACAGCGTCCATGGAGCAGTTCTTC

v_call: TRBV11-2
j_call: TRBJ1-6
d_call: NA
clone_size: NA
cdr3_aa: CASSLSRNGSPLHF
cdr3_nt: TGTGCCAGCAGCTTAAGCCGCAACGGTTCACCCCTCCACTTT

v_call: TRBV5-1
j_call: TRBJ2-7
d_call: TRBD1
clone_size: NA
cdr3_aa: CASSLTGAASYEQYF
cdr3_nt: TGCGCCAGCAGCCTAACAGGGGCCGCGTCCTACGAGCAGTACTTC

v_call: TRBV13
j_call: TRBJ2-7
d_call: NA
clone_size: NA
cdr3_aa: CASSLANRYEQYF
cdr3_nt: TGTGCCAGCAGCTTAGCCAACAGGTACGAGCAGTACTTC

v_call: TRBV19
j_call: TRBJ1-1
d_call: TRBD1
clone_size: NA
cdr3_aa: CASSEGQGVNTEAFF
cdr3_nt: TGTGCCAGTAGTGAAGGACAGGGCGTGAACACTGAAGCTTTCTTT

v_call: TRBV12-5
j_call: TRBJ1-1
d_call: NA
clone_size: NA
cdr3_aa: CASAVHHNTEAFF
cdr3_nt: TGTGCTAGTGCCGTACATCACAATACTGAAGCTTTCTTT

v_call: TRBV7-9
j_call: TRBJ2-1
d_call: NA
clone_size: many
cdr3_aa: CASSDGTDYNEQFF
cdr3_nt: TGTGCCAGCAGCGACGGGACTGACTACAATGAGCAGTTCTTC

v_call: TRBV19
j_call: TRBJ2-5
d_call: TRBD1
clone_size: NA
cdr3_aa: CASRGQVVETQYF
cdr3_nt: TGTGCCAGCAGAGGACAGGTAGTGGAGACCCAGTACTTC

v_call: TRBV7-2
j_call: TRBJ2-1
d_call: NA
clone_size: NA
cdr3_aa: CASSQSSSYNEQFF
cdr3_nt: TGTGCCAGCAGCCAAAGTAGCTCCTACAATGAGCAGTTCTTC

v_call: TRBV7-2
j_call: TRBJ1-4
d_call: TRBD1
clone_size: NA
cdr3_aa: CASSLGTGVEKLFF
cdr3_nt: TGTGCCAGCAGCCTGGGGACAGGGGTGGAAAAACTGTTTTTT

v_call: TRBV6-1
j_call: TRBJ2-7
d_call: NA
clone_size: once
cdr3_aa: CASSEVNYEQYF
cdr3_nt: TGTGCCAGCAGTGAAGTTAACTACGAGCAGTACTTC

v_call: TRBV7-8
j_call: TRBJ2-1
d_call: NA
clone_size: NA
cdr3_aa: CASSISRGQSGNEQFF
cdr3_nt: TGTGCCAGCAGCATCAGCAGGGGCCAGTCAGGAAATGAGCAGTTCTTC

v_call: TRBV28
j_call: TRBJ1-6
d_call: NA
clone_size: few
cdr3_aa: CASRLTGEYSPLHF
cdr3_nt: TGTGCCAGCAGATTAACAGGAGAGTATTCACCCCTCCACTTT

v_call: TRBV5-4
j_call: TRBJ1-2
d_call: NA
clone_size: NA
cdr3_aa: CASSFVLGGHGYTF
cdr3_nt: TGTGCCAGCAGCTTCGTGTTGGGGGGACATGGCTACACCTTC

v_call: TRBV20-1
j_call: TRBJ2-7
d_call: TRBD2
clone_size: NA
cdr3_aa: CSRGGHGEQYF
cdr3_nt: TGCAGTAGGGGAGGGCACGGCGAGCAGTACTTC

v_call: TRBV11-2
j_call: TRBJ2-3
d_call: TRBD2
clone_size: NA
cdr3_aa: CASSRLAGADTQYF
cdr3_nt: TGTGCCAGCAGCAGACTAGCGGGGGCAGATACGCAGTATTTT

v_call: TRBV20-1
j_call: TRBJ2-1
d_call: TRBD2
clone_size: NA
cdr3_aa: CSASRLAGGRNEQFF
cdr3_nt: TGCAGTGCTAGTCGGCTAGCGGGGGGTCGGAATGAGCAGTTCTTC

v_call: TRBV5-1
j_call: TRBJ2-3
d_call: NA
clone_size: NA
cdr3_aa: CASSVVGPSTDTQYF
cdr3_nt: TGCGCCAGCAGCGTGGTTGGGCCCAGCACAGATACGCAGTATTTT

v_call: TRBV6-5
j_call: TRBJ1-1
d_call: TRBD1
clone_size: once
cdr3_aa: CATNFIGQGADEAFF
cdr3_nt: TGTGCCACCAATTTCATCGGACAGGGGGCAGATGAAGCTTTCTTT

v_call: TRBV7-9
j_call: TRBJ2-3
d_call: NA
clone_size: NA
cdr3_aa: CASSYNTDTQYF
cdr3_nt: TGTGCCAGCAGCTACAACACAGATACGCAGTATTTT

v_call: TRBV7-2
j_call: TRBJ1-2
d_call: NA
clone_size: NA
cdr3_aa: CASSKDRMANYGYTF
cdr3_nt: TGTGCCAGCAGCAAAGACAGGATGGCTAACTATGGCTACACCTTC

v_call: TRBV28
j_call: TRBJ2-2
d_call: NA
clone_size: NA
cdr3_aa: CASSSDREGTGELFF
cdr3_nt: TGTGCCAGCAGTTCGGACAGGGAGGGCACCGGGGAGCTGTTTTTT

v_call: TRBV7-2
j_call: TRBJ1-6
d_call: TRBD1
clone_size: many
cdr3_aa: CASSLDRPPLHF
cdr3_nt: TGTGCCAGCAGCCTGGACAGGCCCCCCCTCCACTTT

v_call: TRBV30
j_call: TRBJ1-3
d_call: NA
clone_size: once
cdr3_aa: CAWSVARDTIYF
cdr3_nt: TGTGCCTGGAGTGTAGCGAGGGACACCATATATTTT

v_call: TRBV28
j_call: TRBJ2-5
d_call: TRBD1
clone_size: NA
cdr3_aa: CASRDRGGETQYF
cdr3_nt: TGTGCCAGCAGAGACAGGGGGGGAGAGACCCAGTACTTC

v_call: TRBV5-1
j_call: TRBJ1-4
d_call: NA
clone_size: NA
cdr3_aa: CASSLPGNEKLFF
cdr3_nt: TGCGCCAGCAGCTTGCCGGGAAATGAAAAACTGTTTTTT

v_call: TRBV6-6
j_call: TRBJ1-6
d_call: TRBD1
clone_size: NA
cdr3_aa: CASRRQGDSPLHF
cdr3_nt: TGTGCCAGCAGACGACAGGGTGATTCACCCCTCCACTTT

v_call: TRBV6-1
j_call: TRBJ1-4
d_call: TRBD1
clone_size: NA
cdr3_aa: CASSERTGETNEKLFF
cdr3_nt: TGTGCCAGCAGTGAAAGGACAGGGGAAACTAATGAAAAACTGTTTTTT

v_call: TRBV19
j_call: TRBJ1-1
d_call: NA
clone_size: NA
cdr3_aa: CASTDHRDTEAFF
cdr3_nt: TGTGCCAGTACCGATCACAGGGACACTGAAGCTTTCTTT

v_call: TRBV5-1
j_call: TRBJ1-3
d_call: NA
clone_size: NA
cdr3_aa: CASSLDRSSGNTIYF
cdr3_nt: TGCGCCAGCAGCCTAGACAGATCCTCTGGAAACACCATATATTTT

v_call: TRBV6-5
j_call: TRBJ2-7
d_call: TRBD2
clone_size: NA
cdr3_aa: CASTQETSPYEQYF
cdr3_nt: TGTGCCAGCACCCAAGAGACTAGCCCATACGAGCAGTACTTC

v_call: TRBV19
j_call: TRBJ1-1
d_call: NA
clone_size: NA
cdr3_aa: CASSIVVGGDTEAFF
cdr3_nt: TGTGCCAGTAGTATAGTTGTCGGGGGGGACACTGAAGCTTTCTTT

v_call: TRBV18
j_call: TRBJ1-4
d_call: NA
clone_size: NA
cdr3_aa: CASSPLSGNEKLFF
cdr3_nt: TGTGCCAGCTCACCACTGTCAGGGAATGAAAAACTGTTTTTT

v_call: TRBV2
j_call: TRBJ1-5
d_call: NA
clone_size: NA
cdr3_aa: CASNKGFNQPQHF
cdr3_nt: TGTGCCAGCAACAAGGGGTTCAATCAGCCCCAGCATTTT

v_call: TRBV28
j_call: TRBJ2-7
d_call: NA
clone_size: NA
cdr3_aa: CASSLTYYEQYF
cdr3_nt: TGTGCCAGCAGTTTAACATACTACGAGCAGTACTTC

v_call: TRBV15
j_call: TRBJ1-1
d_call: NA
clone_size: NA
cdr3_aa: CATSRDITGNTEAFF
cdr3_nt: TGTGCCACCAGCAGAGACATCACAGGGAACACTGAAGCTTTCTTT

v_call: TRBV3-1/TRBV3-2
j_call: TRBJ1-1
d_call: TRBD1
clone_size: NA
cdr3_aa: CASSRGQGTTEAFF
cdr3_nt: TGTGCCAGCAGCAGGGGACAGGGAACGACTGAAGCTTTCTTT

v_call: TRBV28
j_call: TRBJ1-4
d_call: NA
clone_size: NA
cdr3_aa: CASSREGIREKLFF
cdr3_nt: TGTGCCAGCTCTAGGGAGGGAATTAGGGAAAAACTGTTTTTT

v_call: TRBV3-1/TRBV3-2
j_call: TRBJ2-7
d_call: NA
clone_size: NA
cdr3_aa: CASSQRGQYEQYF
cdr3_nt: TGTGCCAGCAGCCAGCGGGGTCAATACGAGCAGTACTTC

v_call: TRBV6-1
j_call: TRBJ1-6
d_call: NA
clone_size: once
cdr3_aa: CASSEASRSYNSPLHF
cdr3_nt: TGTGCCAGCAGTGAAGCATCGCGATCCTATAATTCACCCCTCCACTTT

v_call: TRBV6-6
j_call: TRBJ1-4
d_call: TRBD1
clone_size: NA
cdr3_aa: CASRSGTALFF
cdr3_nt: TGTGCCAGCAGAAGTGGGACAGCACTGTTTTTT

v_call: TRBV7-9
j_call: TRBJ1-2
d_call: NA
clone_size: NA
cdr3_aa: CASSLAARSDGYTF
cdr3_nt: TGTGCCAGCAGCTTAGCCGCCAGATCCGATGGCTACACCTTC

v_call: TRBV19
j_call: TRBJ1-3
d_call: NA
clone_size: NA
cdr3_aa: CASSIGGRNTIYF
cdr3_nt: TGTGCCAGTAGTATCGGGGGAAGAAACACCATATATTTT

v_call: TRBV7-2
j_call: TRBJ1-1
d_call: TRBD1
clone_size: NA
cdr3_aa: CASSATGTGGTEAFF
cdr3_nt: TGTGCCAGCAGCGCCACCGGGACAGGGGGCACTGAAGCTTTCTTT

v_call: TRBV28
j_call: TRBJ2-5
d_call: NA
clone_size: NA
cdr3_aa: CASSLLAGTETQYF
cdr3_nt: TGTGCCAGCAGTTTATTGGCGGGGACGGAGACCCAGTACTTC

v_call: TRBV6-2/TRBV6-3
j_call: TRBJ1-4
d_call: TRBD1
clone_size: NA
cdr3_aa: CASSFRQGREKLFF
cdr3_nt: TGTGCCAGCAGTTTCCGACAGGGGAGAGAAAAACTGTTTTTT

v_call: TRBV2
j_call: TRBJ2-5
d_call: NA
clone_size: NA
cdr3_aa: CASSPPGTQYF
cdr3_nt: TGTGCCAGCAGTCCCCCCGGGACCCAGTACTTC

v_call: TRBV19
j_call: TRBJ2-7
d_call: TRBD2
clone_size: NA
cdr3_aa: CASSLTSGDFSEQYF
cdr3_nt: TGTGCCAGTAGCCTGACTAGCGGAGACTTTAGCGAGCAGTACTTC

v_call: TRBV10-3
j_call: TRBJ2-1
d_call: NA
clone_size: NA
cdr3_aa: CAISGAGGYNEQFF
cdr3_nt: TGTGCCATCAGTGGAGCGGGCGGTTACAATGAGCAGTTCTTC

v_call: TRBV4-2
j_call: TRBJ2-7
d_call: TRBD1
clone_size: once
cdr3_aa: CASSQGQGTYEQYF
cdr3_nt: TGTGCCAGCAGCCAAGGACAGGGAACCTACGAGCAGTACTTC

v_call: TRBV28
j_call: TRBJ2-2
d_call: NA
clone_size: once
cdr3_aa: CASSLGPSAGTPSNTGELFF
cdr3_nt: TGTGCCAGCAGTTTAGGGCCATCCGCCGGGACACCCTCGAACACCGGGGAGCTGTTTTTT

v_call: TRBV7-9
j_call: TRBJ1-4
d_call: NA
clone_size: few
cdr3_aa: CASSPLGGDEKLFF
cdr3_nt: TGTGCCAGCAGCCCTCTAGGAGGGGATGAAAAACTGTTTTTT

v_call: TRBV7-3
j_call: TRBJ2-7
d_call: TRBD2
clone_size: NA
cdr3_aa: CASRDQGGPSGRPGNEQYF
cdr3_nt: TGTGCCAGCAGAGACCAGGGGGGGCCTAGCGGGAGGCCGGGGAACGAGCAGTACTTC

v_call: TRBV4-2
j_call: TRBJ2-7
d_call: NA
clone_size: NA
cdr3_aa: CASSQDKSRVYEQYF
cdr3_nt: TGTGCCAGCAGCCAAGATAAAAGCAGGGTCTACGAGCAGTACTTC

v_call: TRBV7-3
j_call: TRBJ2-2
d_call: NA
clone_size: few
cdr3_aa: CASSPVRGGELFF
cdr3_nt: TGTGCCAGCAGCCCTGTTAGGGGCGGGGAGCTGTTTTTT

v_call: TRBV7-9
j_call: TRBJ2-3
d_call: TRBD2
clone_size: NA
cdr3_aa: CASSTKREASPDTQYF
cdr3_nt: TGTGCCAGCAGCACGAAGCGGGAGGCAAGCCCAGATACGCAGTATTTT